This passage covers 5 T cell receptor beta chains from one sample sequenced in a study of monozygotic twins with inflammatory bowel disease. Reanalyzing the 5' RACE reads, TCRdb keeps one entry per CDR3 protein, without DNA. Its table lists about 350,000 distinct CDR3 sequences. Sequencing was performed on blood. The receptors originated from a human donor with ulcerative colitis or Crohn's disease, or a healthy co-twin of an affected twin (not recorded which).

CDR3 sequence: CASSLVGGRQGDTQYF. The rearrangement joins TRBV7-2 to TRBJ2-3; the D call of TRBD1 rests on TCRdb alone, since no DNA is present to check it. Per the germline V gene, CDR1 is SGHTA and CDR2 is FQGNSA. This CDR3 spans 16 amino acids.

The chain is built from TRBV7-8 and TRBJ1-1; the D call of TRBD1 rests on TCRdb alone, since no DNA is present to check it. This CDR3 is 15 amino acids long. The germline gives CDR1 SGHVS, CDR2 FQNEAQ. This CDR3 is CASSAAQGIGTEAFF.

The J gene is TRBJ2-3, the V gene TRBV5-1; TCRdb proposes TRBD1, but this gene call is untestable without DNA. CDR1 and CDR2 from the germline V gene are SGHRS and YFSETQ. The CDR3 spans 17 residues. CDR3: CASSLALDRGDLDTQYF.

The chain couples TRBV4-1 to TRBJ2-7. The germline gives CDR1 MGHRA, CDR2 YSYEKL. The CDR3 totals 15 residues. The CDR3 reads CASSQEGRGLYEQYF.

V usage is TRBV12-3 or TRBV12-4 and J usage is TRBJ2-1; lacking DNA, the TRBD1 call made by TCRdb goes unchecked. CDR3 length equals 15 residues. This chain's CDR3 is CASMGGAPNGGEQFF.